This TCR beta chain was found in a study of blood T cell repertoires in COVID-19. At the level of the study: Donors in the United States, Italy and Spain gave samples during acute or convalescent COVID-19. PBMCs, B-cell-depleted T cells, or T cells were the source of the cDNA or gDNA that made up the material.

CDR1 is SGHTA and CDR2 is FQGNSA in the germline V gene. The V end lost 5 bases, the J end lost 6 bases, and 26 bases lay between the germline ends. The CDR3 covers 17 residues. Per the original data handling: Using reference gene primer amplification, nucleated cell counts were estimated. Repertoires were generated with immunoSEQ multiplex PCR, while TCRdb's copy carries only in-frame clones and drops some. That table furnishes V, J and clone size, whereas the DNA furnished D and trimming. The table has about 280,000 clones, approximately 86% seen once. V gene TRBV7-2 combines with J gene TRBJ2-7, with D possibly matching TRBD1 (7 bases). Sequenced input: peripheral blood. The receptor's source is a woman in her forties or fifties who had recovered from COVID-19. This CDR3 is CASSITGAGGTRREQYF. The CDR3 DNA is TGTGCCAGCAGCATTACAGGGGCCGGCGGGACTCGTCGCGAGCAGTACTTC.